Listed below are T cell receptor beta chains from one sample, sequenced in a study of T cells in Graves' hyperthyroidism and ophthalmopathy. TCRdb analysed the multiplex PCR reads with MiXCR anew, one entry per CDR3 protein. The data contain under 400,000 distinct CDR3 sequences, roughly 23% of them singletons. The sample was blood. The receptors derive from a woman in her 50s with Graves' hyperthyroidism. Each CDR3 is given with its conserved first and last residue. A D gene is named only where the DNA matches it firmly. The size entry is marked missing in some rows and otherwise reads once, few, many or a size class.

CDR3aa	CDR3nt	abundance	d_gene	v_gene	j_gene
CASYIQGLIRNEQFF	TGTGCCAGCTATATACAGGGTTTAATTCGGAATGAGCAGTTCTTC	many	-	TRBV5-6	TRBJ2-1
CASSPIAEGTQYF	TGTGCCAGCTCACCAATAGCGGAGGGGACCCAGTACTTC	-	-	TRBV9	TRBJ2-5
CASSIVLAGGLGTDTQYF	TGTGCCAGTAGTATAGTACTAGCGGGGGGGTTAGGCACAGATACGCAGTATTTT	-	TRBD2	TRBV19	TRBJ2-3
CASSLLQTGAFF	TGTGCCAGCAGTTTGTTGCAGACTGGAGCTTTCTTT	many	-	TRBV28	TRBJ1-1
CAWSPGGAGAYEQYF	TGTGCCTGGAGCCCAGGCGGGGCGGGGGCTTACGAGCAGTACTTC	many	-	TRBV30	TRBJ2-7
CASSPGLANYEQYF	TGTGCCAGCAGTCCGGGACTAGCGAACTACGAGCAGTACTTC	-	TRBD2	TRBV6-1	TRBJ2-7
CASSAYGLESYNEQFF	TGTGCCAGCAGCGCATATGGGCTAGAATCGTACAATGAGCAGTTCTTC	many	-	TRBV13	TRBJ2-1
CASSYGTGVVGGNTIYF	TGCGCCAGCAGCTATGGGACAGGTGTTGTTGGGGGAAACACCATATATTTT	many	TRBD1	TRBV5-1	TRBJ1-3
CASSLSNSPLHF	TGTGCCAGCAGCTTAAGTAATTCACCCCTCCACTTT	many	-	TRBV7-9	TRBJ1-6
CASSLGGRDEQFF	TGTGCCAGCAGTTTGGGGGGGCGGGATGAGCAGTTCTTC	-	-	TRBV12-3/TRBV12-4	TRBJ2-1